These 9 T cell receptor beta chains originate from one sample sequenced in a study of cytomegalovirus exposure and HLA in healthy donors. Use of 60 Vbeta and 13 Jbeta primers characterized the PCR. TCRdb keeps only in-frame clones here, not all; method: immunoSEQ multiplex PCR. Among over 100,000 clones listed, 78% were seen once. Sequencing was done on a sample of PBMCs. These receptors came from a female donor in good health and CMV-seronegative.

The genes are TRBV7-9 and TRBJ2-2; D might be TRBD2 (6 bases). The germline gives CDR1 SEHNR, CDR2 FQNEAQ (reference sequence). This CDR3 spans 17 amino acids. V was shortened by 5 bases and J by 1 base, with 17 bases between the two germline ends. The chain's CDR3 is CASSPPWGVLNTGELFF. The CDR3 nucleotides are TGTGCCAGCAGCCCCCCGTGGGGGGTCTTGAACACCGGGGAGCTGTTTTTT.

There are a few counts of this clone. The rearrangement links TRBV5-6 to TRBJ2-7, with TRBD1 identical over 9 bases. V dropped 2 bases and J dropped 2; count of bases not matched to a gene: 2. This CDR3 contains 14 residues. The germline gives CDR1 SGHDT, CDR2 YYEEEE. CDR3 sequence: CASSFGTGTYEQYF. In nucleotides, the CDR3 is TGTGCCAGCAGCTTCGGGACAGGGACCTACGAGCAGTACTTC.

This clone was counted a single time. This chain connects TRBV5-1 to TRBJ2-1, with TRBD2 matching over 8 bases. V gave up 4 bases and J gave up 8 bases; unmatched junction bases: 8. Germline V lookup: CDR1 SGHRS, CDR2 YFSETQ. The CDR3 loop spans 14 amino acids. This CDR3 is CASSGGLVSDEQFF. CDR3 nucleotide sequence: TGCGCCAGCAGCGGGGGACTAGTCAGCGATGAGCAGTTCTTC.

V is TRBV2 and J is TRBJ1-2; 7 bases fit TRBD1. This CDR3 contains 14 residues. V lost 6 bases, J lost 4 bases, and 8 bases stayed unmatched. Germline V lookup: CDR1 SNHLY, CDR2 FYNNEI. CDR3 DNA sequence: TGTGCCAGCAGGAACCAGGGACAGCCCTATGGCTACACCTTC. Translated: CASRNQGQPYGYTF.

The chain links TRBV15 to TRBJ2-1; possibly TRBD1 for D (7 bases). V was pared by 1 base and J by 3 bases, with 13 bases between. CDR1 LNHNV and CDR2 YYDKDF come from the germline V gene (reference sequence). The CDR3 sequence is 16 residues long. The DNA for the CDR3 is TGTGCCACCAGCAGAGTATCAGGGGGGTACTACAATGAGCAGTTCTTC. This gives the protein CATSRVSGGYYNEQFF.

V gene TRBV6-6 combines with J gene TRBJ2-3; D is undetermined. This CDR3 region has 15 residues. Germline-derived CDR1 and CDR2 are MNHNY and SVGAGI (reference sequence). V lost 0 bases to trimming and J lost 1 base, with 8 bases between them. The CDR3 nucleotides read TGTGCCAGCAGTTACTCGATAACGGGCACAGATACGCAGTATTTT. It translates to CASSYSITGTDTQYF.

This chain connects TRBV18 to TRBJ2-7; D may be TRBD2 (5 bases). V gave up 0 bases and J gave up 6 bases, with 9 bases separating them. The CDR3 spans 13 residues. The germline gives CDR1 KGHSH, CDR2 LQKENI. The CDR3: CASSPPGSGEQYF. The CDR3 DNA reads TGTGCCAGCTCACCACCGGGCAGCGGCGAGCAGTACTTC. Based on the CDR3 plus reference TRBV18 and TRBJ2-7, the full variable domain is NAGVMQNPRHLVRRRGQEARLRCSPMKGHSHVYWYRQLPEEGLKFMVYLQKENIIDESGMPKERFSAEFPKEGPSILRIQQVVRGDSAAYFCASSPPGSGEQYFGPGTRLTVT.

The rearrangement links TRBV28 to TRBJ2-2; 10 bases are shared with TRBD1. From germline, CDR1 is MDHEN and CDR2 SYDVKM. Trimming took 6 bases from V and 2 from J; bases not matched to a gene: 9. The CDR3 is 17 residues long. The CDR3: CASSLGQGVINTGELFF. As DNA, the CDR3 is TGTGCCAGCAGCCTCGGACAGGGGGTGATAAACACCGGGGAGCTGTTTTTT.

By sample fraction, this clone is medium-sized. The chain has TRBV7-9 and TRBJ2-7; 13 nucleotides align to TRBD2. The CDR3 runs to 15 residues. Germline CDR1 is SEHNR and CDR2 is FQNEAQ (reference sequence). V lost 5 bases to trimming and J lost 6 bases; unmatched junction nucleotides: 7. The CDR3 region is CASSPRTSGRGEQYF. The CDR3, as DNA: TGTGCCAGCAGCCCGCGGACTAGCGGGAGAGGCGAGCAGTACTTC.